Below, 10 T cell receptor gamma chains from the same sample are listed, as sequenced in a study of intestinal T cells in coeliac disease. LymphoTrack primers amplified TRG sequences from roughly 190 ng of biopsy DNA. TCRdb ran CATT on the multiplex PCR reads. The table shows 880 or so gamma-chain clones, with 55% occurring only once. Ten to eleven formalin-fixed paraffin-embedded scrolls, each 5 µm thick, supplied each case's genomic DNA. Sequenced: a duodenal biopsy. These receptor sequences come from a human donor with celiac disease.

V gene TRGV4 combines with J gene TRGJ1 or TRGJ2. J was trimmed by 0 bases and V by 4 bases; bases with no gene match: 9. CDR3 length: 15 amino acids. CDR1 and CDR2 from the germline V gene are EGSTGY and YDSYTSSV. CDR3 in DNA: TGTGCCACCTGGGAGTGTACCACGAATTATTATAAGAAACTCTTT. Its translation: CATWECTTNYYKKLF.

The rearrangement uses TRGV2 and TRGJ1 or TRGJ2. The germline CDR1 and CDR2 sequences are EGSNGY and YDSYNSKV. This CDR3 comprises 15 residues. The V gene end was trimmed by 0 bases and the J gene end by 6 bases; junction bases not matched to a gene: 11. The CDR3 is CATWDGPPDFYKKLF. The CDR3 DNA reads as TGTGCCACCTGGGACGGGCCCCCCGATTTTTATAAGAAACTCTTT.

This clone counts as large. The chain has TRGV9 and TRGJ1 or TRGJ2. CDR3 length equals 15 residues. V lost 2 bases, J lost 3 bases, and 10 bases stayed unmatched. The V gene's germline CDR1 is GITISATS and CDR2 ISYDGTV (reference sequence). Here the CDR3 reads CALWEGGAPYYKKLF. The CDR3 bases are TGTGCCTTGTGGGAGGGAGGGGCACCTTATTATAAGAAACTCTTT.

V is TRGV2 and J is TRGJ1 or TRGJ2. This CDR3 is built from 14 residues. Unmatched junction bases numbered 12, after V lost 0 bases and J lost 10 bases. Germline V gene data show CDR1 as EGSNGY and CDR2 as YDSYNSKV. The CDR3 DNA sequence: TGTGCCACCTGGGACGGGGTTTTGGCGGGGAAGAAACTCTTT. Translating it yields CATWDGVLAGKKLF.

The chain combines TRGV10 with TRGJ1 or TRGJ2. TRGV10 is reported as an ORF; its role is uncertain. Trimming cost V 8 bases and J 11 bases; bases outside gene matches: 13. This CDR3 spans 12 amino acids. CDR3 residues: CAAWDRVNEKLF. The CDR3 DNA is TGTGCTGCGTGGGATAGGGTAAACGAGAAACTCTTT.

This clone showed up just once. The rearrangement uses TRGV10 and TRGJ1 or TRGJ2. TRGV10 is an open reading frame, and its role is uncertain. V trimming: 8 bases; J trimming: 13 bases; junction bases outside the gene matches: 9. The CDR3 has 10 residues. The CDR3 region is CAAWDSRKLF. The CDR3 coding sequence is TGTGCTGCGTGGGATTCAAGAAAACTCTTT.

This clone is judged large. DNA for the CDR3: TGTGCCACCTGGGATCCAGGGGGTGAGAAACTCTTT. Protein product: CATWDPGGEKLF. The rearrangement links TRGV4 to TRGJ1 or TRGJ2. Germline V gene data show CDR1 as EGSTGY and CDR2 as YDSYTSSV. The CDR3 is made up of 12 amino acids. The ends lost 3 bases at V and 11 bases at J; junction bases unmatched: 10.

By share, this clone counts as large. This chain joins TRGV4 and TRGJ1 or TRGJ2. Germline V gene lookup returns CDR1 EGSTGY and CDR2 YDSYTSSV. There are 16 residues in the CDR3. Unmatched junction bases numbered 10, after V lost 1 base and J lost 1 base. In DNA form, the CDR3 reads TGTGCCACCTGGGATGGACTCCCTTTCAATTATTATAAGAAACTCTTT. The encoded protein is CATWDGLPFNYYKKLF.

The chain joins TRGV3 to TRGJ1 or TRGJ2. The V and J ends lost 0 bases and 2 bases, in that order; junction bases with no gene match: 7. In germline, CDR1 is VTNTFY, CDR2 YDVSTARD (reference sequence). CDR3 length equals 15 residues. This CDR3 reads CATWDRHQYYYKKLF. CDR3 nucleotides: TGTGCCACCTGGGACAGGCACCAATATTATTATAAGAAACTCTTT.

By proportion, this clone is large. This chain uses TRGV4 with TRGJP1. CDR3 length equals 12 residues. The germline V gene encodes CDR1 EGSTGY and CDR2 YDSYTSSV. The V segment lost 5 bases and the J segment 9 bases; nucleotides outside the gene matches: 6. CDR3 bases: TGTGCCACCTGGGGGTCATGTTGGTTCAAGATATTT. Residues: CATWGSCWFKIF.